The 32 T cell receptor beta chains below all came from one sample that was sequenced in a study of STAT3 mutations in large granular lymphocyte leukemia (dated by TCRdb to about 2019). The library was produced with the immunoSEQ multiplex PCR assay. In TCRdb, the immuneACCESS table is reduced to in-frame sequences with V and J assigned. These tables do not hold every clone; where another copy was compared, an unresolved V gene accounts for under half, and the others remain unexplained. This sample lists under 35,000 clones; around 86% were detected once. The top ten constitute more than 9.5% of the sample. No antigen has been assigned to these receptors. The investigation overall reported the following: All T-LGLL patients had at least one immunodominant TCRbeta clonotype, and roughly half had multiple immunodominant subclonotypes.

Sequencing was done on a sample of peripheral blood mononuclear cells. The source is a man in his 60s with T-cell large granular lymphocyte leukemia. Some clones in this sample may be carry-over from other donors' samples. The age is the age at diagnosis.

CDR3 amino acids: CASSRSNEQFF. CDR3 in DNA: TGTGCCAGCAGCCGGAGTAATGAGCAGTTCTTC. The chain recombines TRBV7-2 with TRBJ2-1; D uncertain. The germline V gene encodes CDR1 SGHTA and CDR2 FQGNSA. The CDR3 spans 11 residues. V was shortened by 5 bases and J by 7 bases, with 6 bases between the two germline ends.

The chain uses TRBV27 and TRBJ1-2; maybe TRBD1 (5 bases). Trimming removed 5 bases at V and 3 bases at J, with 16 bases between. The CDR3 sequence is 15 residues long. From germline, CDR1 is MNHEY and CDR2 SMNVEV (reference sequence). CDR3 amino acids: CASSQRSGLDYGYTF. CDR3 coding DNA: TGTGCCAGCAGTCAACGTTCAGGGCTGGACTATGGCTACACCTTC.

This chain joins TRBV6-1 and TRBJ2-1; D call uncertain. Trimming pared 3 bases from V and 0 bases from J, leaving 9 bases between. In germline, CDR1 is MNHNS, CDR2 SASEGT. CDR3 length: 15 residues. DNA of the CDR3: TGTGCCAGCAGTGACCTGGTTAGCTCCTACAATGAGCAGTTCTTC. It yields the protein CASSDLVSSYNEQFF.

This clone was counted only a few times. The rearrangement joins TRBV7-9 to TRBJ1-1; D is perhaps TRBD1 (5 bases). CDR1 is SEHNR, CDR2 FQNEAQ, per germline (reference sequence). V was trimmed by 2 bases and J by 4 bases, leaving 8 bases between them. This CDR3 is built from 13 residues. The CDR3 nucleotides are TGTGCCAGCAGCTTACAGGGTGGCACTGAAGCTTTCTTT. This sequence encodes CASSLQGGTEAFF.

This chain joins TRBV18 and TRBJ2-7; unclear D gene. Germline V gene lookup returns CDR1 KGHSH and CDR2 LQKENI. This CDR3 comprises 12 residues. Trimming took 2 bases from V and 1 from J, leaving 3 bases between them. The CDR3 sequence is CASSPVSYEQYF. The CDR3 DNA is TGTGCCAGCTCACCAGTTTCCTACGAGCAGTACTTC.

CDR3 nucleotides: TGTGCCAGCGGGGTCTCGAACTATGGCTACACCTTC. It specifies CASGVSNYGYTF. This chain links TRBV28 with TRBJ1-2; D is undetermined. The CDR3 sequence is 12 residues long. From germline, CDR1 is MDHEN and CDR2 SYDVKM. Trimming removed 8 bases from V and 2 bases from J, with 9 bases in between.

The chain carries TRBV10-3 and TRBJ1-2; D unclear. Germline CDR1 ENHRY, CDR2 SYGVKD. Deletions cut 0 bases from V and 8 bases from J, with 10 bases between. The CDR3 runs 13 residues. The DNA for the CDR3 is TGTGCCATCAGTGAGTCTAGGGAATACGGCTACACCTTC. It specifies CAISESREYGYTF.

This sequence joins TRBV7-2 and TRBJ2-7; D is uncertain. Germline-derived CDR1 and CDR2 are SGHTA and FQGNSA. The CDR3 has 11 residues. V lost 1 base and J lost 7, with 5 bases in between. The CDR3 DNA sequence: TGTGCCAGCAGCTTAGAGAGGGAGCAGTACTTC. This translates into CASSLEREQYF.

The J gene is TRBJ1-4, the V gene TRBV25-1; D remains ambiguous. V was clipped by 4 bases and J by 11 bases, with 14 bases between them. Germline CDR1 is MGHDK and CDR2 is SYGVNS. The CDR3 is 13 residues long. CDR3 residues: CASSATQPEKLFF. DNA of the CDR3: TGTGCCAGCAGTGCCACCCAACCGGAGAAACTGTTTTTT.

The chain joins TRBV10-3 to TRBJ2-2; D gene unclear. The V end lost 0 bases, the J end lost 7 bases, and 3 bases lay between the germline ends. The CDR3 contains 12 residues. The germline CDR1 and CDR2 sequences are ENHRY and SYGVKD. CDR3 nucleotides: TGTGCCATCAGTGAGTCGATCGGGGAGCTGTTTTTT. Amino acid sequence: CAISESIGELFF.

The chain combines TRBV25-1 with TRBJ2-1, with TRBD2 matching 8 bases. The ends lost 0 bases at V and 10 bases at J; junction bases unmatched: 5. Germline CDR1 is MGHDK and CDR2 is SYGVNS. The CDR3 loop spans 14 amino acids. DNA of the CDR3: TGTGCCAGCAGTGAATATAAACTAGCGGCCGAGCAGTTCTTC. This translates into CASSEYKLAAEQFF.

J is TRBJ2-3 and V is TRBV7-2; D is unresolved. The V and J ends lost 3 bases and 8 bases respectively, with 15 bases between them. The CDR3 contains 14 residues. Per the germline V gene, CDR1 is SGHTA and CDR2 is FQGNSA. In DNA, the CDR3 is TGTGCCAGCAGCTTTACGGCGGTCTCGGGTACGCAGTATTTT. It translates to CASSFTAVSGTQYF. Complete variable domain (other parts from reference TRBV7-2 and TRBJ2-3): GAGVSQSPSNKVTEKGKDVELRCDPISGHTALYWYRQSLGQGLEFLIYFQGNSAPDKSGLPSDRFSAERTGGSVSTLTIQRTQQEDSAVYLCASSFTAVSGTQYFGPGTRLTVL.

The chain has TRBV5-4 and TRBJ1-2; 9 bases are a match to TRBD1. Germline V gene sequence: CDR1 SGHNT, CDR2 YYREEE (reference sequence). The CDR3 is 14 residues long. V lost 1 base, J lost 8 bases, and 6 bases stayed unmatched. Here the CDR3 DNA reads TGTGCCAGCAGCTTGTCCGGACAGGGGAACGGCTACACCTTC. Translation: CASSLSGQGNGYTF.

The genes are TRBV7-9 and TRBJ1-4; 9 bases map to TRBD1. CDR3 length: 16 residues. The germline V gene encodes CDR1 SEHNR and CDR2 FQNEAQ (reference sequence). With V trimmed by 0 bases and J by 5 bases, 4 bases remained unmatched. The CDR3 DNA is TGTGCCAGCAGCTTAGCGTTGGGACAGGGAAATGAAAAACTGTTTTTT. It codes for CASSLALGQGNEKLFF.

This rearrangement joins TRBV15 to TRBJ2-7, with D tentatively TRBD2 (7 bases). Germline assignment: CDR1 LNHNV and CDR2 YYDKDF (reference sequence). This CDR3 is 18 amino acids long. Trimming stripped 3 bases from V and 2 bases from J, with 23 bases between. CDR3: CATSSLGGGQGTPYEQYF. The CDR3 DNA reads TGTGCCACCAGCAGCCTAGGGGGGGGCCAAGGGACGCCCTACGAGCAGTACTTC.

This chain uses TRBV19 with TRBJ2-7, with no clear D. Between the trimmed V and J ends, which lost 5 bases and 7 bases, there was a span of 18 bases. The CDR3 contains 14 residues. Germline CDR1 reads LNHDA; CDR2 reads SQIVND (reference sequence). The CDR3 loop reads CASSHQRQSFEQYF. The CDR3 DNA is TGTGCCAGTAGTCACCAGCGCCAGTCTTTTGAGCAGTACTTC.

CDR3: CASSSSLAGGSADTQYF. The CDR3 nucleotides are TGTGCCAGCAGCTCAAGCCTAGCGGGAGGGTCGGCAGATACGCAGTATTTT. J is TRBJ2-3 and V is TRBV7-9; 12 nucleotides agree with TRBD2. The CDR3 totals 17 residues. Germline CDR1 and CDR2: SEHNR and FQNEAQ (reference sequence). V lost 4 bases and J lost 4; bases outside the gene matches: 9.

V and J are TRBV9 and TRBJ2-2, with TRBD1 identical over 8 bases. V shed 7 bases, J shed 6 bases, and the junction held 14 bases outside the gene matches. In germline, CDR1 is SGDLS, CDR2 YYNGEE. CDR3 length: 16 amino acids. The CDR3 DNA is TGTGCCAGCCGTCCATTTCCGACAGGGGTCGCCGGGGAGCTGTTTTTT. As protein: CASRPFPTGVAGELFF. Filled out from reference TRBV9 and TRBJ2-2, the complete variable domain reads DSGVTQTPKHLITATGQRVTLRCSPRSGDLSVYWYQQSLDQGLQFLIQYYNGEERAKGNILERFSAQQFPDLHSELNLSSLELGDSALYFCASRPFPTGVAGELFFGEGSRLTVL.

The chain is built from TRBV5-4 and TRBJ2-1, with 7 bases lining up with TRBD1. This CDR3 contains 15 residues. V was clipped by 4 bases and J by 0 bases; unmatched bases: 4. Germline V gene data show CDR1 as SGHNT and CDR2 as YYREEE (reference sequence). The CDR3 sequence: CASSRDRVSYNEQFF. For the CDR3, the DNA is TGTGCCAGCAGCAGGGACAGAGTCTCCTACAATGAGCAGTTCTTC.

The chain couples TRBV11-2 to TRBJ2-7; TRBD1 agrees at 9 bases. The V segment lost 5 bases and the J segment 6 bases; nucleotides outside the gene matches: 8. The CDR3 consists of 14 residues. Germline V gene sequence: CDR1 SGHAT, CDR2 FQNNGV. This chain's CDR3 is CASSQTGTGLEQYF. CDR3 in DNA: TGTGCCAGCAGCCAAACCGGGACAGGGCTCGAGCAGTACTTC.

The chain couples TRBV4-1 to TRBJ1-5, with D hard to call. The CDR3 is 14 amino acids. The V end lost 1 base, the J end lost 3 bases, and 7 bases lay between the germline ends. Per the germline V gene, CDR1 is MGHRA and CDR2 is YSYEKL. This CDR3 reads CASSQGAINQPQHF. For the CDR3, the DNA is TGCGCCAGCAGCCAAGGGGCGATCAATCAGCCCCAGCATTTT.

This chain links TRBV27 with TRBJ1-5, with D possibly being TRBD1 (6 bases). The CDR3 is made up of 18 amino acids. The V end lost 2 bases, the J end lost 3 bases, and 20 bases lay between the germline ends. Germline V CDR1 and CDR2: MNHEY, SMNVEV (reference sequence). Here the CDR3 reads CASSLNVRGPNFNQPQHF. The CDR3 nucleotides are TGTGCCAGCAGTTTAAATGTCCGGGGGCCCAACTTCAATCAGCCCCAGCATTTT.

This chain uses TRBV2 with TRBJ2-1; maybe TRBD1 (6 bases). The CDR3 extends over 16 amino acids. Trimming took off 6 bases at V and 5 bases at J, with 20 bases between the two ends. In germline, CDR1 is SNHLY, CDR2 FYNNEI. CDR3 sequence: CASSEVGARTDNEQFF. For the CDR3, the DNA is TGTGCCAGCAGCGAGGTGGGGGCGAGGACAGACAATGAGCAGTTCTTC.

Turning to this clone: The junction shows a germline mismatch at one end, possibly a read error. The chain recombines TRBV7-7 with TRBJ1-2, with 9 positions matching TRBD1. Germline CDR1 SSHAT, CDR2 FNYEAQ (reference sequence). CDR3 length: 14 residues. This chain's CDR3 is CASSWGQGDYGYTF. Written as DNA, the CDR3 is TGTGCTAGCAGCTGGGGACAGGGCGACTATGGCTACACCTTC.

V usage is TRBV10-2 and J usage is TRBJ1-1; D unresolved. V was clipped by 6 bases and J by 0 bases, with 11 bases between them. Germline loops: CDR1 WSHSY, CDR2 SAAADI. The CDR3 loop spans 14 amino acids. The CDR3 region has the DNA TGCGCCAGCAGATCGTGGGAGATGAACACTGAAGCTTTCTTT. This gives the protein CASRSWEMNTEAFF.

The chain employs TRBV28 and TRBJ2-7; 7 bases map to TRBD1. Germline V gene sequence: CDR1 MDHEN, CDR2 SYDVKM. Trimming took 5 bases from V and 3 from J; bases not matched to a gene: 4. There are 13 residues in the CDR3. The CDR3 loop is CASSTGQSYEQYF. The CDR3 nucleotides read TGTGCCAGCAGTACGGGACAGAGCTACGAGCAGTACTTC.

In nucleotides, the CDR3 is TGTGCCAGCACTAGCGGGAGAAAAGAGACCCAGTACTTC. Protein sequence: CASTSGRKETQYF. This chain uses TRBV6-5 with TRBJ2-5; 10 bases map to TRBD2. V trimming: 7 bases; J trimming: 3 bases; junction bases outside the gene matches: 2. CDR3 length: 13 amino acids. Germline CDR1 reads MNHEY; CDR2 reads SVGAGI.

This sequence joins TRBV2 and TRBJ1-2; 8 bases match TRBD1. The CDR3 totals 14 residues. The germline gives CDR1 SNHLY, CDR2 FYNNEI. V shed 6 bases and J 4 bases; nucleotides not matched to a gene: 7. CDR3 amino acids: CASSLDRVIYGYTF. CDR3 nucleotides: TGTGCCAGCAGCTTGGACAGGGTGATCTATGGCTACACCTTC. Combining the CDR3 with reference TRBV2 and TRBJ1-2 gives the whole variable domain EPEVTQTPSHQVTQMGQEVILRCVPISNHLYFYWYRQILGQKVEFLVSFYNNEISEKSEIFDDQFSVERPDGSNFTLKIRSTKLEDSAMYFCASSLDRVIYGYTFGSGTRLTVV.

The chain is built from TRBV6-5 and TRBJ2-1; D gene ambiguous. Looked up from germline, CDR1 is MNHEY and CDR2 is SVGAGI. This CDR3 contains 13 residues. V lost 5 bases, J lost 2 bases, and 7 bases lay in between. The CDR3 sequence: CASSRLAYNEQFF. The CDR3 DNA follows: TGTGCCAGCAGTAGGTTGGCCTACAATGAGCAGTTCTTC.

V usage is TRBV11-2 and J usage is TRBJ2-7; D unclear. Deletions cut 5 bases from V and 4 bases from J, with 12 bases between. Germline lookup yields CDR1 SGHAT and CDR2 FQNNGV. CDR3 size: 13 residues. The CDR3, as DNA: TGTGCCAGCAGCACCTTCAGTGATTACGAGCAGTACTTC. It specifies CASSTFSDYEQYF. Based on the CDR3 plus reference TRBV11-2 and TRBJ2-7, the full variable domain is EAGVAQSPRYKIIEKRQSVAFWCNPISGHATLYWYQQILGQGPKLLIQFQNNGVVDDSQLPKDRFSAERLKGVDSTLKIQPAKLEDSAVYLCASSTFSDYEQYFGPGTRLTVT.

The rearrangement joins TRBV5-4 to TRBJ2-2, with a possible D match to TRBD1 (6 bases). Germline values: CDR1 SGHNT, CDR2 YYREEE (reference sequence). Trimming left V 2 bases short and J 5 bases short, with 7 bases between. This CDR3 spans 13 amino acids. For the CDR3, the DNA is TGTGCCAGCAGCTTCGACAGGACCGGGGAGCTGTTTTTT. This sequence encodes CASSFDRTGELFF.

The J gene is TRBJ2-7, the V gene TRBV18, with TRBD2 matching 7 bases. Germline loops: CDR1 KGHSH, CDR2 LQKENI. V was pared by 3 bases and J by 6 bases, with 2 bases of the junction left unmatched. The CDR3 has 12 amino acids. The CDR3 DNA follows: TGTGCCAGCTCACCCCGGGGGGTCGAGCAGTACTTC. Translation: CASSPRGVEQYF.